One sample yielded the 11 T cell receptor beta chains listed below, sequenced in a study of blood T cell repertoires in COVID-19. Method: immunoSEQ multiplex PCR; TCRdb's copy keeps in-frame clones and lacks some. The table shows 130,000 to 150,000 clones, with 84% occurring only once. Sequenced: peripheral blood. The receptors shown here come from a human donor in a cohort sampled during active COVID-19.

CDR3 nucleotides: TGTGCCAGCAGCTCCGGGACAGGGGTGGCCGGGGAGCTGTTTTTT. Amino acid sequence: CASSSGTGVAGELFF. The chain recombines TRBV7-6 with TRBJ2-2, with 10 positions matching TRBD1. Germline loops: CDR1 SGHVS, CDR2 FNYEAQ. CDR3 length equals 15 residues. J gave up 6 bases and V 4 bases, and 5 bases lay outside the gene matches.

The genes are TRBV5-6 and TRBJ2-7, with 10 bases aligning to TRBD2. V lost 5 bases, J lost 4 bases, and 12 bases stayed unmatched. This CDR3 contains 16 residues. Germline loops: CDR1 SGHDT, CDR2 YYEEEE. CDR3 protein: CASRRGLADWQYEQYF. As DNA, the CDR3 is TGTGCCAGCAGGAGAGGACTAGCGGATTGGCAGTACGAGCAGTACTTC.

V and J are TRBV7-9 and TRBJ1-3; D not resolved. The CDR3 totals 15 residues. V gave up 1 base and J gave up 0 bases, with 7 bases separating them. Germline lookup yields CDR1 SEHNR and CDR2 FQNEAQ (reference sequence). The CDR3 DNA reads TGTGCCAGCAGCTTAGGGCAGAACTCTGGAAACACCATATATTTT. Its translation is CASSLGQNSGNTIYF.

The genes are TRBV29-1 and TRBJ1-6; D ambiguous. The germline CDR1 and CDR2 sequences are SQVTM and ANQGSEA. Trimming left V 3 bases short and J 0 bases short, with 12 bases between. The CDR3 runs 16 residues. The CDR3 bases are TGCAGCGTTGACGGTGGTACCGACTCCTATAATTCACCCCTCCACTTT. Its translation: CSVDGGTDSYNSPLHF.

This chain uses TRBV7-2 with TRBJ1-2, with no clear D. CDR3 length equals 14 residues. V lost 7 bases and J lost 4, with 16 bases in between. Germline CDR1 reads SGHTA; CDR2 reads FQGNSA. CDR3 nucleotide sequence: TGTGCCAGCACCGCCCGACGGAGTTCCTATGGCTACACCTTC. Its translation: CASTARRSSYGYTF. The full variable domain, in which reference TRBV7-2 and TRBJ1-2 provide the parts outside the CDR3, is GAGVSQSPSNKVTEKGKDVELRCDPISGHTALYWYRQSLGQGLEFLIYFQGNSAPDKSGLPSDRFSAERTGGSVSTLTIQRTQQEDSAVYLCASTARRSSYGYTFGSGTRLTVV.

This chain connects TRBV30 to TRBJ1-5; weak D call: TRBD1 (6 bases). Trimming removed 1 base from V and 3 bases from J, with 10 bases in between. CDR3 length equals 14 residues. Looked up from germline, CDR1 is GTSNPN and CDR2 is SVGIG (reference sequence). CDR3 coding DNA: TGTGCCTGGAGTGGGACAGCTGCCAATCAGCCCCAGCATTTT. Translation: CAWSGTAANQPQHF.

The chain combines TRBV30 with TRBJ1-2; possibly TRBD1 for D (5 bases). Per the germline V gene, CDR1 is GTSNPN and CDR2 is SVGIG (reference sequence). This CDR3 region has 13 residues. V was clipped by 1 base and J by 4 bases, with 10 bases between them. As DNA, the CDR3 is TGTGCCTGGAGTGCAGGGAGGATCTATGGCTACACCTTC. Protein: CAWSAGRIYGYTF.

The chain uses TRBV27 and TRBJ1-5; TRBD1 might be the D (6 bases). The CDR3 has 16 amino acids. CDR1 and CDR2 (germline): MNHEY, SMNVEV (reference sequence). Deletions cut 5 bases from V and 5 bases from J, with 19 bases between. CDR3 nucleotides: TGTGCCAGCAGTCCCACGGGGGGCGGTTGGGATCAGCCCCAGCATTTT. Its protein product is CASSPTGGGWDQPQHF.

The rearrangement links TRBV4-3 to TRBJ1-4, with D unresolved. The CDR3 is 15 amino acids. V dropped 0 bases and J dropped 7 bases, with 12 bases sitting between them. The germline V gene encodes CDR1 LGHNA and CDR2 YSLEER. The DNA for the CDR3 is TGCGCCAGCAGCCAAGATCGCAGGATCGGTGAAAAACTGTTTTTT. Protein product: CASSQDRRIGEKLFF.

This clone has only one observation. This chain links TRBV20-1 with TRBJ1-6, with D uncertain. Trimming stripped 3 bases from V and 6 bases from J, with 9 bases between. Germline assignment: CDR1 DFQATT and CDR2 SNEGSKA (reference sequence). The length of the CDR3 is 13 residues. This CDR3 is CSASTTLNSPLHF. CDR3 bases: TGCAGTGCTAGTACGACTCTTAATTCACCCCTCCACTTT.

In its sample, this clone was seen once. This chain connects TRBV9 to TRBJ2-3; the D is unclear. Per the germline V gene, CDR1 is SGDLS and CDR2 is YYNGEE. This CDR3 is 16 amino acids long. The V gene lost 0 bases and the J gene lost 2 bases, with 13 bases spanning the gap. The CDR3: CASSVAAGSHTDTQYF. The DNA for the CDR3 is TGTGCCAGCAGCGTAGCAGCCGGGTCCCACACAGATACGCAGTATTTT.